What follows describes a single T cell receptor beta chain. What it binds is not known. The sample contains more than one DNA sequence encoding this CDR3. This entry belongs to a study of T cell responses to AZD1222 COVID-19 vaccine. The method was immunoSEQ multiplex PCR; TCRdb's version includes in-frame clones alone and lacks a portion of them. The repertoire holds 100,000 to 150,000 clones, 85% to 90% seen once, with less than 30% in the top ten. CDR3 length: 13 amino acids. The V end lost 3 bases, the J end lost 4 bases, and 7 bases lay between the germline ends. Findings and caveats of the study: Repertoires in all cases were sampled only once the peak T cell response had passed. With dominance at 160-218 and 743-854, vaccine-associated CD4 TCRs spanned spike. Only 6 or 7 individuals given AZD1222 were seropositive at baseline. White British donors predominated, females outnumbered males, and clonal diversity was possibly underestimated.

The starting material was peripheral blood, obtained on day 0 of AZD1222 vaccination. The chain is built from TRBV12-3 or TRBV12-4 and TRBJ1-5; maybe TRBD1 (5 bases). The clonotype originates from an adult in good health. The CDR3 here is CASSFRQNQPQHF. The CDR3 DNA reads TGTGCCAGCAGTTTCAGACAGAATCAGCCCCAGCATTTT.